The 16 T cell receptor beta chains below come from one sample, sequenced in a study of T cells in Graves' hyperthyroidism and ophthalmopathy. Using RNA transcripts as the source, TCR beta CDR3 regions were amplified. The primer set for the first-round RT-PCR of the TCR CDR3 was HTBI. From the multiplex PCR reads, TCRdb called clonotypes with MiXCR, one entry per CDR3 protein. This sample has approximately 210,000 distinct CDR3 sequences, with approximately 17% found just once. The specimen was blood. Receptors were obtained from a man aged 45-65 years with Graves' hyperthyroidism.

The rearrangement uses TRBV19 and TRBJ1-2, with a possible D match to TRBD1 (5 bases). In germline, CDR1 is LNHDA, CDR2 SQIVND (reference sequence). V was trimmed by 5 bases and J by 6 bases, leaving 19 bases between them. The CDR3 covers 15 residues. The CDR3 nucleotides are TGTGCCAGTAGTTTAAGGGACCGTCCGTTGCATGGCTACACCTTC. The encoded protein is CASSLRDRPLHGYTF.

In this sample, this clonotype turned up a few times. The chain is built from TRBV6-4 and TRBJ2-2; 10 positions agree with TRBD2. The germline CDR1 and CDR2 sequences are MRHNA and SNTAGT. V lost 5 bases, J lost 2 bases, and 5 bases stayed unmatched. CDR3 length: 16 residues. DNA of the CDR3: TGTGCCAGCAGTTGGACTAGCGGACCAAACACCGGGGAGCTGTTTTTT. Amino acids: CASSWTSGPNTGELFF.

The chain joins TRBV4-1 to TRBJ2-1; TRBD2 agrees at 9 bases. The J segment lost 2 bases and the V segment lost 3 bases, leaving 8 bases of the junction unmatched. Germline V gene data show CDR1 as MGHRA and CDR2 as YSYEKL. The CDR3 runs 17 residues. The CDR3 spells CASSQEAGGAPYNEQFF. In nucleotides, the CDR3 is TGCGCCAGCAGCCAGGAAGCGGGAGGTGCCCCCTACAATGAGCAGTTCTTC.

There are many counts of this clonotype. The rearrangement links TRBV2 to TRBJ2-7, with TRBD1 matching 8 bases. V lost 7 bases, J lost 3 bases, and 5 bases stayed unmatched. CDR3 length equals 13 residues. The germline gives CDR1 SNHLY, CDR2 FYNNEI. DNA of the CDR3: TGTGCCAGCACCCGGGACAGGAACTACGAGCAGTACTTC. Protein sequence: CASTRDRNYEQYF.

Of note for this clonotype: Being one base from a much bigger clone, this may be a read error. The genes are TRBV12-3 or TRBV12-4 and TRBJ2-1, with TRBD1 matching 9 bases. The J segment lost 5 bases and the V segment lost 7 bases, leaving 15 bases of the junction unmatched. The CDR3 has 17 residues. The CDR3 DNA reads TGTGCCAGCACAAACTCCTCACCGGGACAGGGTAACAATGAGCAGTTCTTC. This encodes CASTNSSPGQGNNEQFF.

This clonotype has more than one count but fewer than ten. CDR3 in amino acids: CSGSFGEGTEAFF. The CDR3 coding sequence is TGCAGCGGGAGCTTCGGCGAGGGCACTGAAGCTTTCTTT. This chain joins TRBV29-1 and TRBJ1-1, with D hard to call. Trimming pared 7 bases from V and 4 bases from J, leaving 16 bases between. The germline V gene encodes CDR1 SQVTM and CDR2 ANQGSEA. This CDR3 has 13 amino acids.

The rearrangement joins TRBV19 to TRBJ2-7; 8 bases align to TRBD2. Germline lookup yields CDR1 LNHDA and CDR2 SQIVND (reference sequence). V trimming: 5 bases; J trimming: 3 bases; junction bases outside the gene matches: 9. The CDR3 runs to 15 residues. CDR3 DNA: TGTGCCAGTAGTCCCACCATGGCGGGGGGCTACGAGCAGTACTTC. This encodes CASSPTMAGGYEQYF.

The chain is built from TRBV20-1 and TRBJ1-2, with 7 bases matching TRBD1. Germline CDR1 reads DFQATT; CDR2 reads SNEGSKA (reference sequence). The ends lost 5 bases at V and 5 bases at J; junction bases unmatched: 8. This CDR3 has 13 residues. The DNA for the CDR3 is TGCAGTGCTTTTCCGGGACAGAAATATGGCTACACCTTC. Its translation: CSAFPGQKYGYTF.

The chain couples TRBV6-5 to TRBJ2-5; TRBD2 matches 8 bases. This CDR3 is 15 amino acids long. From germline, CDR1 is MNHEY and CDR2 SVGAGI. J gave up 3 bases and V 2 bases, and 5 bases lay outside the gene matches. In nucleotides, the CDR3 is TGTGCCAGCAGTTACGGGACTAGTCAGGAAGAGACCCAGTACTTC. Amino acid sequence: CASSYGTSQEETQYF.

This clonotype was recorded many times. The chain carries TRBV6-1 and TRBJ2-7; D is perhaps TRBD1 (5 bases). CDR3 length: 12 residues. Trimming pared 6 bases from V and 3 bases from J, leaving 9 bases between. Per germline, CDR1 MNHNS and CDR2 SASEGT. The CDR3 nucleotides are TGTGCCAGCAGGCGAACAGGCTACGAGCAGTACTTC. Residues: CASRRTGYEQYF.

The CDR3: CASSMGGFEYNEQFF. CDR3 nucleotides: TGTGCCAGTAGTATGGGAGGGTTCGAGTACAATGAGCAGTTCTTC. V usage is TRBV19 and J usage is TRBJ2-1; TRBD2 agrees at 7 bases. CDR1 and CDR2 from the germline V gene are LNHDA and SQIVND (reference sequence). The CDR3 extends over 15 amino acids. Trimming at V came to 3 bases and at J to 4 bases, leaving 6 bases not matched to a gene.

In its sample, this clonotype was seen many times. The chain couples TRBV18 to TRBJ2-1, with a weak D call TRBD2 (5 bases). The CDR3 contains 15 residues. In germline, CDR1 is KGHSH, CDR2 LQKENI. The V gene lost 3 bases and the J gene lost 4 bases, with 13 bases spanning the gap. CDR3 sequence: CASSPRRLAYNEQFF. The CDR3 DNA sequence: TGTGCCAGCTCACCTCGGCGGCTAGCTTACAATGAGCAGTTCTTC.

This clonotype was observed a few times. The junction does not match germline at one end; this may be a read error. The gene calls are TRBV6-2 or TRBV6-3 and TRBJ2-1; D might be TRBD2 (6 bases). Germline CDR1 and CDR2: MNHEY and SVGEGT. The CDR3 length is 16 residues. This chain's CDR3 is CASSSPLAFSYNGQFF. The DNA for the CDR3 is TGTGCCAGCAGTTCCCCCCTAGCGTTCTCCTACAATGGGCAGTTCTTC.

At least ten counts were recorded for this clonotype. The V gene is TRBV20-1, the J gene TRBJ2-3, with TRBD2 matching over 10 bases. After removal of 0 bases from V and 4 bases from J, the junction contained 13 bases not matched to a gene. CDR1 and CDR2 from the germline V gene are DFQATT and SNEGSKA (reference sequence). This CDR3 is 18 amino acids long. The CDR3 coding sequence is TGCAGTGCTAGAGATGGAGCACGGCTAGCGGGAGCCGCAGATACGCAGTATTTT. It encodes CSARDGARLAGAADTQYF.

This clonotype has only a few counts. The chain employs TRBV20-1 and TRBJ1-3; 8 nucleotides line up with TRBD1. The CDR3 loop spans 14 amino acids. V was pared by 2 bases and J by 2 bases, with 2 bases of the junction left unmatched. Germline V CDR1 and CDR2: DFQATT, SNEGSKA (reference sequence). The CDR3 is CSARIRGPGNTIYF. DNA for the CDR3: TGCAGTGCTAGAATCAGGGGGCCTGGAAACACCATATATTTT.

In its sample, this clonotype was seen a few times. The junction departs from the called germline gene at one end, perhaps through a read error. The rearrangement uses TRBV6-1 and TRBJ2-5, with 8 nucleotides matching TRBD2. This CDR3 is built from 14 residues. CDR1 MNHNS and CDR2 SASEGT come from the germline V gene. CDR3 residues: CASSGLALGETQYF. The CDR3 coding sequence is TGTGCCAGTAGTGGACTAGCCCTTGGAGAGACCCAGTACTTC.